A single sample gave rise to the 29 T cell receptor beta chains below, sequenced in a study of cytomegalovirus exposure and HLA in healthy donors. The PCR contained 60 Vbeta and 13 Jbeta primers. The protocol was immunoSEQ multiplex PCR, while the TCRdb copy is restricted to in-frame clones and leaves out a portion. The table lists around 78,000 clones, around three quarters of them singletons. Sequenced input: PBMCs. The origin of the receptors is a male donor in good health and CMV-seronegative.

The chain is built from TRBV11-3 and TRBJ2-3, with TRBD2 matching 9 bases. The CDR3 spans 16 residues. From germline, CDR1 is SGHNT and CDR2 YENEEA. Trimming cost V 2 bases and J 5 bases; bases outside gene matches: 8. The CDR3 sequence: CASSLRGGGVGDTQYF. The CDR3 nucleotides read TGTGCCAGCAGCTTACGGGGCGGGGGGGTTGGAGATACGCAGTATTTT. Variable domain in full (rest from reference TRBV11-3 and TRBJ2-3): EAGVVQSPRYKIIEKKQPVAFWCNPISGHNTLYWYLQNLGQGPELLIRYENEEAVDDSQLPKDRFSAERLKGVDSTLKIQPAELGDSAVYLCASSLRGGGVGDTQYFGPGTRLTVL.

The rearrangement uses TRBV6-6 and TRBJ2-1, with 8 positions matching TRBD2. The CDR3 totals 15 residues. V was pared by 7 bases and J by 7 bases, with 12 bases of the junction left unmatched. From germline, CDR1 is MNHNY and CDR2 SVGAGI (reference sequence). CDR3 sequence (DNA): TGTGCCAGCACGCGGTCGGGGGGGGCCGGTAATGAGCAGTTCTTC. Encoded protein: CASTRSGGAGNEQFF.

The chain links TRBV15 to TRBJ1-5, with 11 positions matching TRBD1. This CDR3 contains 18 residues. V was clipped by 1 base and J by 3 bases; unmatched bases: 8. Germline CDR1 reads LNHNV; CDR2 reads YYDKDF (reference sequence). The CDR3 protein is CATSRAGQGAGYNQPQHF. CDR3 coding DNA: TGTGCCACCAGCAGAGCTGGACAGGGGGCGGGCTACAATCAGCCCCAGCATTTT.

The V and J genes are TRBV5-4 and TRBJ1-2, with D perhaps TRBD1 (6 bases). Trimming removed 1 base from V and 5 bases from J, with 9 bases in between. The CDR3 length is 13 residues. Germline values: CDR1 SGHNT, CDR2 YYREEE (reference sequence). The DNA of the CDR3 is TGTGCCAGCAGCTTGCTGGGGGCTTATGGCTACACCTTC. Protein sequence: CASSLLGAYGYTF.

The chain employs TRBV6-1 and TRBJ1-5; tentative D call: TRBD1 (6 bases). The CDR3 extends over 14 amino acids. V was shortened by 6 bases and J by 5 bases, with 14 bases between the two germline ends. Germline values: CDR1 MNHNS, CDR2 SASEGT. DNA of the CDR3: TGTGCCAGCAGCCCTGGACAGACTCATCAGCCCCAGCATTTT. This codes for CASSPGQTHQPQHF.

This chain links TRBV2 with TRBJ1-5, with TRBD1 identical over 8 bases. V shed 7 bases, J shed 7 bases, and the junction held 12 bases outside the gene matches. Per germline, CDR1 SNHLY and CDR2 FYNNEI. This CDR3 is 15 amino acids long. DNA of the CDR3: TGTGCCAGCACCCGAGACAGGGGAAGCAGCCAGCCCCAGCATTTT. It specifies CASTRDRGSSQPQHF.

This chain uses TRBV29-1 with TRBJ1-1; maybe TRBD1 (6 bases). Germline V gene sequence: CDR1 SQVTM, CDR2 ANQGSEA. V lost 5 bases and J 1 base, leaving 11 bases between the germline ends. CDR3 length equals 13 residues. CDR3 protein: CSVLRGGNTEAFF. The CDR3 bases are TGCAGCGTTTTGAGGGGGGGGAACACTGAAGCTTTCTTT.

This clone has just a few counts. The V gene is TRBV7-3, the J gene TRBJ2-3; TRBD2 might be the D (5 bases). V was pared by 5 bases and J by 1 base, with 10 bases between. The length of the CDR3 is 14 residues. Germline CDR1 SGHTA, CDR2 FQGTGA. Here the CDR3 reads CASSPRAGTDTQYF. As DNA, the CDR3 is TGTGCCAGCAGCCCGCGGGCCGGCACAGATACGCAGTATTTT. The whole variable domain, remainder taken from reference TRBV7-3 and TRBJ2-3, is GAGVSQTPSNKVTEKGKYVELRCDPISGHTALYWYRQSLGQGPEFLIYFQGTGAADDSGLPNDRFFAVRPEGSVSTLKIQRTERGDSAVYLCASSPRAGTDTQYFGPGTRLTVL.

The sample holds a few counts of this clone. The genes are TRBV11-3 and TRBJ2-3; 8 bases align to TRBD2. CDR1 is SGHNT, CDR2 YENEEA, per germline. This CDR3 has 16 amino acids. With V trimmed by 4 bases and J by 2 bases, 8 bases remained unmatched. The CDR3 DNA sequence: TGTGCCAGCAGCTCATATAGCGGGGTGGACACAGATACGCAGTATTTT. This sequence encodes CASSSYSGVDTDTQYF.

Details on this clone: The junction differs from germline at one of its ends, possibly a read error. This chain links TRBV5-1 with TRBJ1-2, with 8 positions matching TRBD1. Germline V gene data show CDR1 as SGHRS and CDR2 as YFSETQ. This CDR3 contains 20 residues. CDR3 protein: CASSLALPGQVIQANYGYPF. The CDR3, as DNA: TGCGCCAGCAGCTTGGCGTTACCGGGACAGGTAATCCAAGCTAACTATGGCTACCCCTTC.

The CDR3 spells CASSLGTGLRDYGYTF. The CDR3 coding sequence is TGTGCCAGCAGCCTAGGCACAGGATTAAGAGACTATGGCTACACCTTC. This chain links TRBV7-9 with TRBJ1-2; tentatively, D is TRBD1 (5 bases). The CDR3 consists of 16 residues. Deletions cut 5 bases from V and 3 bases from J, with 19 bases between. Germline CDR1 is SEHNR and CDR2 is FQNEAQ (reference sequence).

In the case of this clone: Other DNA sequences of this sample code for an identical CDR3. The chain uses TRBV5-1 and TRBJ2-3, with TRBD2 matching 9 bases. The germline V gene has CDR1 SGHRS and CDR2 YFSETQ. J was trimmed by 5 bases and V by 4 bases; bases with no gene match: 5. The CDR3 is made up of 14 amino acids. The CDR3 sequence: CASSLGTSLDTQYF. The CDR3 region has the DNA TGCGCCAGCAGCCTCGGGACTAGCTTAGATACGCAGTATTTT.

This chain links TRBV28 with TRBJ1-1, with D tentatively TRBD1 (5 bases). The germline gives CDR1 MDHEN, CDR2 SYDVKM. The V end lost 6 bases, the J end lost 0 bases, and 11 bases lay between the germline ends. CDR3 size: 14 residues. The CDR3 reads CASSGGSLNTEAFF. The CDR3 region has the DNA TGTGCCAGCAGCGGGGGGAGTTTGAACACTGAAGCTTTCTTT.

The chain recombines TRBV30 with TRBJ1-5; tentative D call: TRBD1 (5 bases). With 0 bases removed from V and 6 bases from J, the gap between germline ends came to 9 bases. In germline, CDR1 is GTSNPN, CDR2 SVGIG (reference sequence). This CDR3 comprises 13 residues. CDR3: CAWSVARAQPQHF. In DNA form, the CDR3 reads TGTGCCTGGAGTGTCGCCAGGGCTCAGCCCCAGCATTTT. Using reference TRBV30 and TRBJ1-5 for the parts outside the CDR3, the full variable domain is SQTIHQWPATLVQPVGSPLSLECTVEGTSNPNLYWYRQAAGRGLQLLFYSVGIGQISSEVPQNLSASRPQDRQFILSSKKLLLSDSGFYLCAWSVARAQPQHFGDGTRLSIL.

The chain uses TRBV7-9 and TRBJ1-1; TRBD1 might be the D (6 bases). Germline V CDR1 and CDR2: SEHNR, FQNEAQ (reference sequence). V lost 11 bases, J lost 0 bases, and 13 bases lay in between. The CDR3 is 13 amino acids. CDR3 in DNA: TGTGCCCTACAGGGAGGGCTGAACACTGAAGCTTTCTTT. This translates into CALQGGLNTEAFF.

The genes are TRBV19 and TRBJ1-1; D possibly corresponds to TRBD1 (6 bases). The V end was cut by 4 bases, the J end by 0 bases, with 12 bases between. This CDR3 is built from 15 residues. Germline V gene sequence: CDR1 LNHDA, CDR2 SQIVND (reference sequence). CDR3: CASSKRQAVNTEAFF. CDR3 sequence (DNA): TGTGCCAGTAGTAAACGACAGGCGGTGAACACTGAAGCTTTCTTT.

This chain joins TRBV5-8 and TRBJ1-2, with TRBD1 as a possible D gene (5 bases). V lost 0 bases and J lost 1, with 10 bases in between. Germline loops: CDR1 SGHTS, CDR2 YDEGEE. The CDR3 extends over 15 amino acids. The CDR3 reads CASSLAPGINYGYTF. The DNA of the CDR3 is TGTGCCAGCAGCTTGGCCCCAGGGATTAACTATGGCTACACCTTC. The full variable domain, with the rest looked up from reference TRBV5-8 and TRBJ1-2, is EAGVTQSPTHLIKTRGQQATLRCSPISGHTSVYWYQQALGLGLQFLLWYDEGEERNRGNFPPRFSGRQFPNYSSELNVNALELEDSALYLCASSLAPGINYGYTFGSGTRLTVV.

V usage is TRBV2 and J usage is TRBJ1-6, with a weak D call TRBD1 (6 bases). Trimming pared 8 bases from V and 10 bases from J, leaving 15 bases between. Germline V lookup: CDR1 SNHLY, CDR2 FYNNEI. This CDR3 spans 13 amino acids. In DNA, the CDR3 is TGTGCCAGCGTCCGGGACACAAAATCACCCCTCCACTTT. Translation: CASVRDTKSPLHF.

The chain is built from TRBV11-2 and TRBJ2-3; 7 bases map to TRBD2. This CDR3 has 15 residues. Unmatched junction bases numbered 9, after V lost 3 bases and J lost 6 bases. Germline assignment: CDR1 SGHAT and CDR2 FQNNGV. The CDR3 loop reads CASSFQSGARDTQYF. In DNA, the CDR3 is TGTGCCAGCAGCTTTCAGAGCGGGGCCCGGGATACGCAGTATTTT.

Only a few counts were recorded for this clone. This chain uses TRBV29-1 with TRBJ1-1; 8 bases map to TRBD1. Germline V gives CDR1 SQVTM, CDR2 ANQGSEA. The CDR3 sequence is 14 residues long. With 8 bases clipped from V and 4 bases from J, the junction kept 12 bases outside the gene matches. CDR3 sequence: CSSTGAKRSTEAFF. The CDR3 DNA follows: TGCAGCTCGACAGGGGCTAAGAGGTCCACTGAAGCTTTCTTT.

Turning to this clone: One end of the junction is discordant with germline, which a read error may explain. The CDR3 sequence: CAGSLTAQAAFF. The CDR3 DNA is TGTGCCGGCAGTCTGACAGCCCAGGCAGCTTTCTTT. The chain joins TRBV28 to TRBJ1-1, with D possibly TRBD1 on 5 matching bases. The CDR3 has 12 amino acids. Germline V CDR1 and CDR2: MDHEN, SYDVKM.

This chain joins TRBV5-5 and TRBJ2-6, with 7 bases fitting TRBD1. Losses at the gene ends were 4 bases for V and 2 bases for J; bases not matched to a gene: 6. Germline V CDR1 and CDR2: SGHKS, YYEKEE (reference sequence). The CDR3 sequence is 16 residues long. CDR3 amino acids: CASSLGTAPGANVLTF. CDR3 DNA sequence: TGTGCCAGCAGCCTGGGGACAGCTCCTGGGGCCAACGTCCTGACTTTC.

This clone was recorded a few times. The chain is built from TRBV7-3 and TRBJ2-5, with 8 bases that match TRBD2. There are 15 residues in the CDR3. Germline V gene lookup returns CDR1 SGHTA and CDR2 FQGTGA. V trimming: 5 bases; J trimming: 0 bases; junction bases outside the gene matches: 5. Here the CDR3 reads CASSRSGNHQETQYF. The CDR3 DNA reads TGTGCCAGCAGCCGTAGCGGGAATCACCAAGAGACCCAGTACTTC.

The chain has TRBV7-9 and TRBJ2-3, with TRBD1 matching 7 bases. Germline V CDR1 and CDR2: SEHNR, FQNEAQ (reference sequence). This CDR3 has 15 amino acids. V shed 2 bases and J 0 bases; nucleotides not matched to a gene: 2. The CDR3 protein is CASSLQGVSTDTQYF. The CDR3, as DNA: TGTGCCAGCAGCTTACAGGGGGTTAGCACAGATACGCAGTATTTT.

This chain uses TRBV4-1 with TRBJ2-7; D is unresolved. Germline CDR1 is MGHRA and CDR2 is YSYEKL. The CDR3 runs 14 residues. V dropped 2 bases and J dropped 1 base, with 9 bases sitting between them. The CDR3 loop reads CASSQSVLSYEQYF. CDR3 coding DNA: TGCGCCAGCAGCCAAAGTGTTCTATCCTACGAGCAGTACTTC.

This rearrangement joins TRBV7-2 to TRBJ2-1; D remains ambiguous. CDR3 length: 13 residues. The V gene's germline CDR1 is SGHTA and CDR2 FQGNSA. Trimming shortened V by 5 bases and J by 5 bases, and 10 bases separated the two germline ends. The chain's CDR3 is CASSQPSDNEQFF. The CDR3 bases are TGTGCCAGCAGCCAACCCTCGGACAATGAGCAGTTCTTC. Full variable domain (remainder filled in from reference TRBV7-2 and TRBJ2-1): GAGVSQSPSNKVTEKGKDVELRCDPISGHTALYWYRQSLGQGLEFLIYFQGNSAPDKSGLPSDRFSAERTGGSVSTLTIQRTQQEDSAVYLCASSQPSDNEQFFGPGTRLTVL.

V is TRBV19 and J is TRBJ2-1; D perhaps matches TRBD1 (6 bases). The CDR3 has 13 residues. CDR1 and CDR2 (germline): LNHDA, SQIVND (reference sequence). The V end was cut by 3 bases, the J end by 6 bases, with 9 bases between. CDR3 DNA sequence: TGTGCCAGTAGTATTGGGGGCGCCAATGAGCAGTTCTTC. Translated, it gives CASSIGGANEQFF.

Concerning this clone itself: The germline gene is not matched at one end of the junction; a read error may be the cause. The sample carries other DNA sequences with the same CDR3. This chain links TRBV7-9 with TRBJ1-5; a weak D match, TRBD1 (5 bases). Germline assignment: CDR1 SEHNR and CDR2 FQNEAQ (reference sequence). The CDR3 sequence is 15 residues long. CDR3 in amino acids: CASSLGGGSNQPQNF. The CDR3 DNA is TGTGCCAGCAGCTTAGGGGGGGGTAGCAATCAGCCCCAGAATTTT.

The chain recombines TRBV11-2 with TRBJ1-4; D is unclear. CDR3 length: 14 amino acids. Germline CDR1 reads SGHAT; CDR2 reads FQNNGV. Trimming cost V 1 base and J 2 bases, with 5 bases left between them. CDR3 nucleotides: TGTGCCAGCAGCTTAGGAGGGACTAATGAAAAACTGTTTTTT. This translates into CASSLGGTNEKLFF.